The 32 T cell receptor beta chains listed next were all sequenced from one sample in a study of beta chain features in type 1 diabetes. General study findings and limits: In all four CD4+ subsets, TCRB CDR3 length was significantly, moderately reduced in type 1 diabetes.

Every bit of the isolated RNA underwent reverse transcription, so sequencing read expressed TCRB transcripts. Repertoires were generated with immunoSEQ multiplex PCR, while TCRdb's copy carries only in-frame clones and drops some. The sample holds about 340,000 clones, roughly 8.8% seen once. These TCRs' antigens remain unknown. What was sequenced was central memory CD4+ T cells from blood. Every receptor here comes from a man aged 30 to 45 with type 1 diabetes.

The rearrangement joins TRBV7-2 to TRBJ2-2, with D hard to call. The CDR3 is made up of 14 amino acids. With 4 bases removed from V and 2 bases from J, the gap between germline ends came to 8 bases. Germline V gene sequence: CDR1 SGHTA, CDR2 FQGNSA. The CDR3 DNA follows: TGTGCCAGCAGCTACGGCATAAACACCGGGGAGCTGTTTTTT. Translated: CASSYGINTGELFF.

There are a few counts of this clone. The chain carries TRBV29-1 and TRBJ1-1; D may be TRBD1 (6 bases). CDR3 size: 12 residues. The ends were cut back, 3 bases at V and 3 bases at J, with 8 bases in the middle. The germline gives CDR1 SQVTM, CDR2 ANQGSEA. The CDR3 coding sequence is TGCAGCGTTGAGGACAGTTACACTGAAGCTTTCTTT. Translation gives CSVEDSYTEAFF.

The chain employs TRBV5-1 and TRBJ1-4; 7 bases fit TRBD1. The germline CDR1 and CDR2 sequences are SGHRS and YFSETQ. The CDR3 is 15 residues long. V gave up 4 bases and J gave up 5 bases; unmatched junction bases: 8. The chain's CDR3 is CASSAGQVENEKLFF. The CDR3 region has the DNA TGCGCCAGCAGCGCCGGACAGGTAGAGAATGAAAAACTGTTTTTT.

This clone has only a few counts. The genes are TRBV5-1 and TRBJ1-2; D is unresolved. The CDR3 spans 14 residues. The germline V gene has CDR1 SGHRS and CDR2 YFSETQ. V lost 5 bases and J lost 2, with 13 bases in between. In DNA form, the CDR3 reads TGCGCCAGCAGTCCAGCTGGGCAGAACTATGGCTACACCTTC. Its protein product is CASSPAGQNYGYTF.

This rearrangement joins TRBV7-2 to TRBJ1-2; weak D call: TRBD1 (5 bases). V was clipped by 3 bases and J by 8 bases, with 16 bases between them. Germline assignment: CDR1 SGHTA and CDR2 FQGNSA. The CDR3 totals 14 residues. The CDR3 DNA is TGTGCCAGCAGCTTTACACAGGTCCGCGGGGGCTACACCTTC. Translating gives CASSFTQVRGGYTF.

This clone showed up just a few times. At one of its ends the junction is not consistent with the germline gene, which may arise from a read error. Other DNA sequences in the same sample also yield this CDR3. The gene calls are TRBV7-2 and TRBJ1-1, with a possible D match to TRBD1 (5 bases). The CDR3 extends over 13 amino acids. The germline V gene encodes CDR1 SGHTA and CDR2 FQGNSA. CDR3 nucleotides: TGTGCCAGCAGTTTAGAGAGGGGCACTGAAGCTTTCTTT. Protein sequence: CASSLERGTEAFF. Supplemented by reference TRBV7-2 and TRBJ1-1, the full variable domain reads GAGVSQSPSNKVTEKGKDVELRCDPISGHTALYWYRQSLGQGLEFLIYFQGNSAPDKSGLPSDRFSAERTGGSVSTLTIQRTQQEDSAVYLCASSLERGTEAFFGQGTRLTVV.

The CDR3 sequence: CASSGEDLGLAKEFF. CDR3 nucleotides: TGTGCCAGCAGTGGTGAGGACCTAGGACTTGCCAAGGAGTTCTTC. V is TRBV2 and J is TRBJ2-1; a possible D gene is TRBD2 (5 bases). Trimming removed 4 bases from V and 14 bases from J, with 24 bases in between. The CDR3 is 15 residues long. CDR1 is SNHLY and CDR2 is FYNNEI in the germline V gene.

This chain joins TRBV12-5 and TRBJ2-7; maybe TRBD1 (6 bases). Trimming took off 5 bases at V and 2 bases at J, with 13 bases between the two ends. This CDR3 is built from 14 residues. Germline loops: CDR1 LGHNT, CDR2 FRNRAP. CDR3: CASGHGQSAYEQYF. DNA of the CDR3: TGTGCTAGTGGTCACGGACAGTCCGCCTACGAGCAGTACTTC.

This chain connects TRBV2 to TRBJ2-3; 8 positions agree with TRBD1. The V and J ends lost 5 bases and 2 bases, in that order; junction bases with no gene match: 6. CDR3 length: 15 amino acids. Germline V gene lookup returns CDR1 SNHLY and CDR2 FYNNEI. DNA of the CDR3: TGTGCCAGCAGTTTGGACAGGGAGTACACAGATACGCAGTATTTT. Protein sequence: CASSLDREYTDTQYF.

This clone was detected a few times. The chain combines TRBV5-1 with TRBJ1-1, with D tentatively TRBD1 (5 bases). V lost 5 bases and J 3 bases, leaving 17 bases between the germline ends. Germline V CDR1 and CDR2: SGHRS, YFSETQ. This CDR3 region has 15 residues. CDR3 DNA sequence: TGCGCCAGCAGGTGGGAGAGTGGGGCGGACACTGAAGCTTTCTTT. It is translated as CASRWESGADTEAFF.

The chain carries TRBV28 and TRBJ1-1; D unresolved. V was clipped by 2 bases and J by 3 bases, with 13 bases between them. CDR3 length equals 15 residues. The germline V gene has CDR1 MDHEN and CDR2 SYDVKM. The CDR3 sequence is CASSLSPRQDTEAFF. The CDR3 bases are TGTGCCAGCAGTTTAAGTCCCCGGCAGGACACTGAAGCTTTCTTT.

This clone appeared a few times. The chain is built from TRBV25-1 and TRBJ2-5, with D possibly being TRBD1 (6 bases). The length of the CDR3 is 12 residues. V dropped 6 bases and J dropped 5 bases, with 10 bases sitting between them. Germline-derived CDR1 and CDR2 are MGHDK and SYGVNS. The CDR3 DNA is TGTGCCAGCAGCTTAGACAGGGAGACCCAGTACTTC. It is translated as CASSLDRETQYF.

This clone has only a few counts. The rearrangement links TRBV30 to TRBJ2-7; 8 positions agree with TRBD1. CDR1 GTSNPN and CDR2 SVGIG come from the germline V gene (reference sequence). Unmatched junction bases numbered 10, after V lost 3 bases and J lost 6 bases. This CDR3 region has 14 residues. The CDR3 sequence is CAWSTGTGSREQYF. The CDR3 DNA reads TGTGCCTGGAGCACCGGGACAGGCTCTCGCGAGCAGTACTTC.

This rearrangement joins TRBV27 to TRBJ2-1; 9 nucleotides match TRBD2. CDR1 is MNHEY and CDR2 is SMNVEV in the germline V gene (reference sequence). V lost 6 bases and J lost 2; bases outside the gene matches: 8. The CDR3 has 16 residues. This chain's CDR3 is CASRDRLAVPYNEQFF. The CDR3 coding sequence is TGTGCCAGCAGAGACCGACTAGCGGTACCCTACAATGAGCAGTTCTTC.

This clone showed up just a few times. The chain employs TRBV14 and TRBJ2-2; TRBD1 aligns across 7 bases. CDR3 length: 16 amino acids. Trimming cost V 3 bases and J 4 bases; bases outside gene matches: 8. Germline CDR1 is SGHDN and CDR2 is FVKESK. Written as DNA, the CDR3 is TGTGCCAGCAGCCACAAACAGGGGAAAGGCACCGGGGAGCTGTTTTTT. It translates to CASSHKQGKGTGELFF.

This clone appeared many times. DNA of the CDR3: TGTGCCAGCAGAGACGGGGGGATCGAGCAGTACTTC. This sequence encodes CASRDGGIEQYF. J is TRBJ2-7 and V is TRBV2; 7 bases align to TRBD2. Germline V gives CDR1 SNHLY, CDR2 FYNNEI. The V segment lost 6 bases and the J segment 6 bases; nucleotides outside the gene matches: 5. The CDR3 is 12 residues long. The full variable domain, in which reference TRBV2 and TRBJ2-7 provide the parts outside the CDR3, is EPEVTQTPSHQVTQMGQEVILRCVPISNHLYFYWYRQILGQKVEFLVSFYNNEISEKSEIFDDQFSVERPDGSNFTLKIRSTKLEDSAMYFCASRDGGIEQYFGPGTRLTVT.

This clone was counted ten times or more. The J gene is TRBJ2-1, the V gene TRBV28; TRBD1 matches at 11 bases. The germline CDR1 and CDR2 sequences are MDHEN and SYDVKM. V shed 6 bases, J shed 2 bases, and the junction held 9 bases outside the gene matches. The CDR3 extends over 17 amino acids. The CDR3, as DNA: TGTGCCAGCAGAAAGGGCGGGACAGGGGGAGCCTACAATGAGCAGTTCTTC. Protein: CASRKGGTGGAYNEQFF.

This clone was picked up a small number of times. The chain carries TRBV28 and TRBJ1-6; D possibly corresponds to TRBD1 (6 bases). Germline CDR1 MDHEN, CDR2 SYDVKM. Trimming shortened V by 7 bases and J by 11 bases, and 21 bases separated the two germline ends. The CDR3 sequence is 15 residues long. Here the CDR3 reads CASTLRGPVETPLHF. CDR3 nucleotides: TGTGCCAGCACCCTCCGGGGGCCCGTTGAGACACCCCTCCACTTT.

This clone has just a few counts. This same CDR3 is encoded by further DNA sequences in the sample. This chain connects TRBV18 to TRBJ1-1, with D maybe TRBD1 (5 bases). The CDR3 consists of 13 residues. The V end lost 0 bases, the J end lost 3 bases, and 5 bases lay between the germline ends. Germline CDR1 and CDR2: KGHSH and LQKENI. CDR3 in DNA: TGTGCCAGCTCACCACCGGGGGACACTGAAGCTTTCTTT. Translating it yields CASSPPGDTEAFF.

This clone was counted between two and nine times. Other DNA sequences of this sample code for an identical CDR3. This chain connects TRBV25-1 to TRBJ2-5; no reliable D call. This CDR3 is 11 amino acids long. V was trimmed by 8 bases and J by 3 bases, leaving 7 bases between them. Germline-derived CDR1 and CDR2 are MGHDK and SYGVNS. The CDR3 nucleotides read TGTGCCAGCTCCGAGGAAGAGACCCAGTACTTC. Translation gives CASSEEETQYF.

This clone has just a few counts. The chain couples TRBV7-2 to TRBJ2-1; D not certain. Germline CDR1 is SGHTA and CDR2 is FQGNSA. CDR3 length: 14 amino acids. V lost 5 bases, J lost 6 bases, and 14 bases lay in between. Here the CDR3 reads CASSRPLSLNEQFF. In DNA form, the CDR3 reads TGTGCCAGCAGCCGGCCCTTATCCCTCAATGAGCAGTTCTTC. Drawing the rest from reference TRBV7-2 and TRBJ2-1, the complete variable domain is GAGVSQSPSNKVTEKGKDVELRCDPISGHTALYWYRQSLGQGLEFLIYFQGNSAPDKSGLPSDRFSAERTGGSVSTLTIQRTQQEDSAVYLCASSRPLSLNEQFFGPGTRLTVL.

This CDR3 is CSAVLGNEQFF. The CDR3 DNA follows: TGCAGTGCCGTCCTAGGCAATGAGCAGTTCTTC. The chain links TRBV20-1 to TRBJ2-1; D remains ambiguous. The V end lost 6 bases, the J end lost 6 bases, and 9 bases lay between the germline ends. In germline, CDR1 is DFQATT, CDR2 SNEGSKA (reference sequence). The CDR3 consists of 11 residues.

The chain employs TRBV6-5 and TRBJ1-2; D may be TRBD1 (5 bases). Looked up from germline, CDR1 is MNHEY and CDR2 is SVGAGI. The CDR3 has 15 residues. With 6 bases removed from V and 1 base from J, the gap between germline ends came to 15 bases. CDR3 nucleotides: TGTGCCAGCAGACCTAGGCCCCAGGGTAACTATGGCTACACCTTC. This encodes CASRPRPQGNYGYTF.

This clone was seen only a few times. The chain couples TRBV7-2 to TRBJ2-3; 8 nucleotides agree with TRBD1. In germline, CDR1 is SGHTA, CDR2 FQGNSA. The J segment lost 1 base and the V segment lost 2 bases, leaving 14 bases of the junction unmatched. The CDR3 is 19 amino acids. CDR3 loop: CASSLTPGGGGGRTDTQYF. CDR3 nucleotide sequence: TGTGCCAGCAGCTTAACTCCAGGGGGCGGAGGAGGACGCACAGATACGCAGTATTTT. Complete variable domain (other parts from reference TRBV7-2 and TRBJ2-3): GAGVSQSPSNKVTEKGKDVELRCDPISGHTALYWYRQSLGQGLEFLIYFQGNSAPDKSGLPSDRFSAERTGGSVSTLTIQRTQQEDSAVYLCASSLTPGGGGGRTDTQYFGPGTRLTVL.

This chain connects TRBV20-1 to TRBJ1-1; tentatively, D is TRBD1 (5 bases). V dropped 6 bases and J dropped 9 bases, with 14 bases sitting between them. The CDR3 sequence is 11 residues long. Germline V CDR1 and CDR2: DFQATT, SNEGSKA (reference sequence). In nucleotides, the CDR3 is TGCAGTGCCGAGGACGGGGCGAAAGCTTTCTTT. Its protein product is CSAEDGAKAFF.

This chain connects TRBV6-5 to TRBJ1-3, with a weak D call TRBD1 (5 bases). CDR3 size: 15 residues. Germline CDR1 reads MNHEY; CDR2 reads SVGAGI. V was shortened by 5 bases and J by 2 bases, with 13 bases between the two germline ends. In nucleotides, the CDR3 is TGTGCCAGCAGTCAGGGAGGAACCGCTGGAAACACCATATATTTT. Encoded protein: CASSQGGTAGNTIYF.

Here the CDR3 reads CASSLATGEVYGYTF. The CDR3 nucleotides read TGTGCCAGCAGCTTAGCAACAGGGGAAGTCTATGGCTACACCTTC. This chain joins TRBV7-2 and TRBJ1-2, with 7 bases fitting TRBD1. V lost 0 bases to trimming and J lost 4 bases; unmatched junction nucleotides: 5. Germline V gene lookup returns CDR1 SGHTA and CDR2 FQGNSA. CDR3 length equals 15 residues.

This clone was found many times. The sample holds other DNA sequences that translate to the same CDR3. This chain connects TRBV2 to TRBJ2-5; 10 bases match TRBD2. This CDR3 is built from 15 residues. Germline CDR1 is SNHLY and CDR2 is FYNNEI. V lost 4 bases, J lost 1 base, and 3 bases stayed unmatched. Written as DNA, the CDR3 is TGTGCCAGCAGTGCTCAGCGGGGGGGCCAAGAGACCCAGTACTTC. Its translation is CASSAQRGGQETQYF.

The chain uses TRBV7-2 and TRBJ2-3, with D perhaps being TRBD1 or TRBD2 (5 bases each). The CDR3 contains 14 residues. The V end lost 3 bases, the J end lost 4 bases, and 11 bases lay between the germline ends. Germline CDR1 reads SGHTA; CDR2 reads FQGNSA. The CDR3 loop is CASSFTRDADTQYF. The CDR3 nucleotides read TGTGCCAGCAGCTTCACACGGGACGCAGATACGCAGTATTTT.

CDR3 sequence (DNA): TGTGCCAGCAGTTTAACCGAAATGAACACTGAAGCTTTCTTT. Protein sequence: CASSLTEMNTEAFF. The chain couples TRBV27 to TRBJ1-1, with no clear D. Per the germline V gene, CDR1 is MNHEY and CDR2 is SMNVEV (reference sequence). This CDR3 has 14 amino acids. V lost 2 bases and J lost 0, with 7 bases in between.

This sequence joins TRBV2 and TRBJ2-1; TRBD2 matches 12 bases. Germline V gives CDR1 SNHLY, CDR2 FYNNEI. The length of the CDR3 is 16 residues. The junction had 7 bases not matched to a gene; V was cut back by 4 bases and J by 6 bases. The CDR3 here is CASSGSASGGANEQFF. The CDR3, as DNA: TGTGCCAGCAGTGGGTCAGCTAGCGGGGGGGCCAATGAGCAGTTCTTC. Full variable domain (remainder filled in from reference TRBV2 and TRBJ2-1): EPEVTQTPSHQVTQMGQEVILRCVPISNHLYFYWYRQILGQKVEFLVSFYNNEISEKSEIFDDQFSVERPDGSNFTLKIRSTKLEDSAMYFCASSGSASGGANEQFFGPGTRLTVL.

In regard to this clone: The same CDR3 arises from other DNA sequences in this sample as well. The J gene is TRBJ2-5, the V gene TRBV7-2, with D hard to call. The germline gives CDR1 SGHTA, CDR2 FQGNSA. V gave up 1 base and J gave up 1 base, with 7 bases separating them. CDR3 length: 14 residues. This CDR3 reads CASSLGRAQETQYF. The CDR3 DNA reads as TGTGCCAGCAGCTTAGGACGGGCCCAAGAGACCCAGTACTTC.